This T cell receptor beta chain was recovered during a study of Graves' ophthalmopathy and Graves' hyperthyroidism. The CDR3 totals 15 residues. Trimming took off 4 bases at V and 2 bases at J, with 15 bases between the two ends. Germline assignment: CDR1 SGHRS and CDR2 YFSETQ. RNA transcripts were the source from which TCR beta CDR3 regions were amplified. First-round RT-PCR with HTBI primers preceded a second-round multiplex PCR. TCRdb independently ran MiXCR on the multiplex PCR reads; one entry per CDR3 protein. The table shows 400,000 or so distinct CDR3 sequences, with approximately 18% occurring only once. This clonotype was seen ten or more times.

The sample comprised peripheral blood. The chain has TRBV5-1 and TRBJ1-2; D uncertain. This receptor was obtained from an adult woman with stable Graves' hyperthyroidism. The CDR3 DNA sequence: TGCGCCAGCAGCGGCCCCGTGCCGGAAAACTATGGCTACACCTTC. Translation gives CASSGPVPENYGYTF.